This paragraph covers one T cell receptor beta chain sequence. No antigen is known for it. This entry is derived from a study of T-cell memory formation after mild COVID-19. Study-wide results and caveats: Still unconfirmed is whether the second-wave clones peaking on day 37 recognized SARS-CoV-2.

The CDR3 runs 13 residues. Looked up from germline, CDR1 is SGHRS and CDR2 is YFSETQ. Deletions cut 5 bases from V and 5 bases from J, with 13 bases between. Using its own MiXCR run on the 5' RACE reads, TCRdb lists one record per CDR3 protein. The data contain just over 200,000 distinct CDR3 sequences, around 9.1% of them seen just once; the ten biggest clones take up 3.5%. Sequenced sample: PBMCs or a T cell subset sorted from them (not recorded which). The V call is TRBV5-1, the J call TRBJ2-5; D is undetermined. This TCR derives from a man in his late teens or twenties who had mild COVID-19 (a few samples of this study predate the infection). Cell type and time point are not known. In nucleotides, the CDR3 is TGCGCCAGCAGTAGGGCAGGACGGGAGACCCAGTACTTC. Its protein product is CASSRAGRETQYF.